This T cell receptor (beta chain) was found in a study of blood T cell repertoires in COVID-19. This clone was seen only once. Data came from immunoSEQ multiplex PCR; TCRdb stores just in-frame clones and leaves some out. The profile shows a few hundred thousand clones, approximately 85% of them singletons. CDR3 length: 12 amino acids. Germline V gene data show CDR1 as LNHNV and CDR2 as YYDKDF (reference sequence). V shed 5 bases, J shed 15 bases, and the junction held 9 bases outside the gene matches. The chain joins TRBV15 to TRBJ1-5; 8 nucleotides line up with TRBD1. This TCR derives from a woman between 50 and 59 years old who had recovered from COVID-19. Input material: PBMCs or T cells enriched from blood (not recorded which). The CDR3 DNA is TGTGCCACCAGCTCTGAGACAGGGGTACGGCATTTT. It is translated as CATSSETGVRHF.